This note documents a single TCR beta chain sequence. This specimen comes from a study of blood T cell repertoires in COVID-19. Study-level information: Samples of COVID-19 (acute and convalescent) were obtained from the United States, Italy and Spain. The analysed material was cDNA or gDNA that came from T cells, B-cell-depleted T cells, or PBMCs.

As originally analysed: Estimated nucleated cell counts came from reference gene primer amplification. Sequencing was performed with immunoSEQ multiplex PCR; in TCRdb, only in-frame clones are kept and a portion is missing. V and J calls and clone size are copied from that table; D and trimming were computed from the DNA. The sample yields 150,000 to 250,000 clones, about 85% seen once. Recovered status in Cohort 3 required two negative PCRs, clearance, or symptom resolution. The germline V gene encodes CDR1 GTSNPN and CDR2 SVGIG (reference sequence). The CDR3 is made up of 11 amino acids. V gave up 2 bases and J gave up 4 bases, with 5 bases separating them.

The V gene is TRBV30, the J gene TRBJ1-2; D gene unclear. The clonotype originates from a woman in her 30s who had recovered from COVID-19. The sequenced sample was PBMCs or T cells enriched from blood (not recorded which). CDR3 sequence (DNA): TGTGCCTGGAGTCCAGGCTATGGCTACACCTTC. Translated, it gives CAWSPGYGYTF.